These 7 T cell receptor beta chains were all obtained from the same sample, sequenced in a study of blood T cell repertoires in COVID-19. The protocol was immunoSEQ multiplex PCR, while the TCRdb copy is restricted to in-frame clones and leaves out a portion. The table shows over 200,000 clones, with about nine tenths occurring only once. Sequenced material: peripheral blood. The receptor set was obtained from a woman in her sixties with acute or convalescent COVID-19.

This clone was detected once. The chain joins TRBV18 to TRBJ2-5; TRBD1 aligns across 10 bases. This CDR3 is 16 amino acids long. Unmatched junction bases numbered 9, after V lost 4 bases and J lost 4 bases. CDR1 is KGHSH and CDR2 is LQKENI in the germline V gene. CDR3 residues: CASSRDRGVEGETQYF. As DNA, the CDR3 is TGTGCCAGCTCACGGGACAGGGGCGTCGAAGGAGAGACCCAGTACTTC.

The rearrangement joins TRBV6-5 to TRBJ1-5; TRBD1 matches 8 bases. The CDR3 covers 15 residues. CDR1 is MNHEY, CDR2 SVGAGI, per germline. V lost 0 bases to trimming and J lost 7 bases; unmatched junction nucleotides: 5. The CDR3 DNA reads TGTGCCAGCAGTTACTCGAACAGGGGGGAGCAGCCCCAGCATTTT. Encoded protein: CASSYSNRGEQPQHF.

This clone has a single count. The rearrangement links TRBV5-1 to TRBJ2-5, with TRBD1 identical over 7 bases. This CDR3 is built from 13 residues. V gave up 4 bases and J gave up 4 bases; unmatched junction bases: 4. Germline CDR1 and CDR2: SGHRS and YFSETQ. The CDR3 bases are TGCGCCAGCAGCCTGAACAGGGGAGAGACCCAGTACTTC. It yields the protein CASSLNRGETQYF.

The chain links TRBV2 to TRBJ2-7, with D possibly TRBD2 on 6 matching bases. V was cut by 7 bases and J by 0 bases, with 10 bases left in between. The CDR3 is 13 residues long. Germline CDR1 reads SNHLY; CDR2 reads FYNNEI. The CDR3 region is CASKGDSSYEQYF. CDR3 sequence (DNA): TGTGCCAGCAAAGGGGACTCCTCCTACGAGCAGTACTTC.

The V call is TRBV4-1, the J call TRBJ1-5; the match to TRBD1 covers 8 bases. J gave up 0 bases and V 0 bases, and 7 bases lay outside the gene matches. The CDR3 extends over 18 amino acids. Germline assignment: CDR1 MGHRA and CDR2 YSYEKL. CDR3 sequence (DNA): TGCGCCAGCAGCCAAGAGTCGGGACAGGCAAATAGCAATCAGCCCCAGCATTTT. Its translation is CASSQESGQANSNQPQHF.

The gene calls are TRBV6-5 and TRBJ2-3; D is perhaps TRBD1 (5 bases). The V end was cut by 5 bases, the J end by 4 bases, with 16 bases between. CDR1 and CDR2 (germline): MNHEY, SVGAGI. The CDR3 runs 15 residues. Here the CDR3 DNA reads TGTGCCAGCAGTCTGGACACCTTTGGGCCAGATACGCAGTATTTT. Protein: CASSLDTFGPDTQYF.

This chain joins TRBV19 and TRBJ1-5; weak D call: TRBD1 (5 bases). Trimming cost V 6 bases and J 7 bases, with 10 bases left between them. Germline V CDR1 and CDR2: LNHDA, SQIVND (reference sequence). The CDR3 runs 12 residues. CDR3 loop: CASSGGPQPQHF. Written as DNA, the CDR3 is TGTGCCAGTAGCGGGGGACCCCAGCCCCAGCATTTT.